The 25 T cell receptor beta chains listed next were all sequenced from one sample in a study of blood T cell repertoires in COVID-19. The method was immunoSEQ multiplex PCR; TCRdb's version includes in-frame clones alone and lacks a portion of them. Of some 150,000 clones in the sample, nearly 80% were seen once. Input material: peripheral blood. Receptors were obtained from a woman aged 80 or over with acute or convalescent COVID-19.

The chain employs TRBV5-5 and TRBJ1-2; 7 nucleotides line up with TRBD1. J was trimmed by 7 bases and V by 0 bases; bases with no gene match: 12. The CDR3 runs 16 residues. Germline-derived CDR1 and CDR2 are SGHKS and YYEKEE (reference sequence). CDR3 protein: CASSLGPGQVGSGYTF. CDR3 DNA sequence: TGTGCCAGCAGCTTGGGCCCTGGACAGGTCGGGAGTGGCTACACCTTC.

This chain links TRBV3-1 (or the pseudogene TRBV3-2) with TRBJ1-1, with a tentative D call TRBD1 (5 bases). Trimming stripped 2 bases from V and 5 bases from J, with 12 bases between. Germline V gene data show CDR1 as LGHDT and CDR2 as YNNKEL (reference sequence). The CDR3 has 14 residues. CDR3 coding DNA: TGTGCCAGCAGCCAAAGGGGACTTGAGACTGAAGCTTTCTTT. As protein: CASSQRGLETEAFF.

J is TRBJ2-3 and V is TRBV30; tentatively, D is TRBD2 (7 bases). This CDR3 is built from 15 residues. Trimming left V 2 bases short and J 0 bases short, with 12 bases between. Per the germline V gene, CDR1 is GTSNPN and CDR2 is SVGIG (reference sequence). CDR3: CAWSWGRGSTDTQYF. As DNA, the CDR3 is TGTGCCTGGAGTTGGGGGAGGGGGAGCACAGATACGCAGTATTTT.

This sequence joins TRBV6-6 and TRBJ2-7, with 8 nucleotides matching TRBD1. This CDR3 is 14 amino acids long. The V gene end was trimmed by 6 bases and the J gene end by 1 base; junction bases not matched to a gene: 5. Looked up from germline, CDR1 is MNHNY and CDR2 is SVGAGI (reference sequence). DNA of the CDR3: TGTGCCAGCAGGACCGGGACAGGATCCTACGAGCAGTACTTC. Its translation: CASRTGTGSYEQYF.

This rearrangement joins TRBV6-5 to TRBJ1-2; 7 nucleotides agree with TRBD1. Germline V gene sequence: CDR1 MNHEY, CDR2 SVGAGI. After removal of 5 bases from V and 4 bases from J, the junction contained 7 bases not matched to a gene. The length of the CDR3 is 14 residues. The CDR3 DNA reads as TGTGCCAGCAGTCCGAGACAGGGAAGCTATGGCTACACCTTC. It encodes CASSPRQGSYGYTF.

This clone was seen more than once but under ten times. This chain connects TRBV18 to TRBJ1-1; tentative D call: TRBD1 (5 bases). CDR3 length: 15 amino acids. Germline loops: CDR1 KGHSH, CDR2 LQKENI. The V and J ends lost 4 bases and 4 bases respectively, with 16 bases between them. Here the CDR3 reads CASSLVGAEITEAFF. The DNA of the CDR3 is TGTGCCAGCTCACTGGTAGGGGCAGAAATCACTGAAGCTTTCTTT.

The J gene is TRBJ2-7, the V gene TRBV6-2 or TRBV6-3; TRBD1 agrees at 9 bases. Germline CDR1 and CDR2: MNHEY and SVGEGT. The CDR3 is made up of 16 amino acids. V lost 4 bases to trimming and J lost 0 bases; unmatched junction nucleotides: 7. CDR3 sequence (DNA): TGTGCCAGCAGTTTGACAGGGGGTTGGAGCTCCTACGAGCAGTACTTC. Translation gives CASSLTGGWSSYEQYF.

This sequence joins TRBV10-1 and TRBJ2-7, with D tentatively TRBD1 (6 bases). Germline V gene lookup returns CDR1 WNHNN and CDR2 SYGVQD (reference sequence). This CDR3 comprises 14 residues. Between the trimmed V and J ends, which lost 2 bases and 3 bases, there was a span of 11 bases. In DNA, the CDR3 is TGCGCCAGCAGTGAGCGTAACAGGGACTACGAGCAGTACTTC. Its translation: CASSERNRDYEQYF.

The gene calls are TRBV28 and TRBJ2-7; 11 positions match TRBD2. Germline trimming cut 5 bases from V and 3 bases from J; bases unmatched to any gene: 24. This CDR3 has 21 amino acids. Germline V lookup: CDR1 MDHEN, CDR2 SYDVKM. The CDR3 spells CASSPLAGASGGKLGSYEQYF. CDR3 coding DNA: TGTGCCAGCAGTCCGCTCGCGGGCGCTAGCGGGGGGAAGCTGGGGAGCTACGAGCAGTACTTC.

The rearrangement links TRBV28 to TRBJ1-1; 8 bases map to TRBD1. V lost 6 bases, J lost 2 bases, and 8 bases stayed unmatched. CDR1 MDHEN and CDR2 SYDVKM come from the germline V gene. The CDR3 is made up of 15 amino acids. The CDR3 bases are TGTGCCAGCAGACAACGGACAGGGCTAAACACTGAAGCTTTCTTT. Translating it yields CASRQRTGLNTEAFF. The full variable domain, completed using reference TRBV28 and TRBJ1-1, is DVKVTQSSRYLVKRTGEKVFLECVQDMDHENMFWYRQDPGLGLRLIYFSYDVKMKEKGDIPEGYSVSREKKERFSLILESASTNQTSMYLCASRQRTGLNTEAFFGQGTRLTVV.

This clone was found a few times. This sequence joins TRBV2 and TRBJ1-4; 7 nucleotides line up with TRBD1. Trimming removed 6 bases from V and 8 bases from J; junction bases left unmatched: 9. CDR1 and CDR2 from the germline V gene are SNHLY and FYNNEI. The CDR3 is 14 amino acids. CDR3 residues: CASRRTGEGEKLFF. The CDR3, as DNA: TGTGCCAGCAGGCGGACAGGCGAAGGGGAAAAACTGTTTTTT.

CDR3 protein: CASSSRTSRYNEQFF. The DNA for the CDR3 is TGCGCCAGCAGCTCCAGGACTAGCCGGTACAATGAGCAGTTCTTC. V is TRBV5-1 and J is TRBJ2-1; 8 nucleotides agree with TRBD2. The CDR3 loop spans 15 amino acids. With V trimmed by 3 bases and J by 4 bases, 6 bases remained unmatched. CDR1 is SGHRS and CDR2 is YFSETQ in the germline V gene. The variable domain in full, completed from reference TRBV5-1 and TRBJ2-1, reads KAGVTQTPRYLIKTRGQQVTLSCSPISGHRSVSWYQQTPGQGLQFLFEYFSETQRNKGNFPGRFSGRQFSNSRSEMNVSTLELGDSALYLCASSSRTSRYNEQFFGPGTRLTVL.

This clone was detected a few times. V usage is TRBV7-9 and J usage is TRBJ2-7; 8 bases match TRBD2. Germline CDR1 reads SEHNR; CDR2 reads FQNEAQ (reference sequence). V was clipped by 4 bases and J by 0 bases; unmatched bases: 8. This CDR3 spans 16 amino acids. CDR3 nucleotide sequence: TGTGCCAGCAGCTCCTTCGGCGGGAGGCTCTCCTACGAGCAGTACTTC. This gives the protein CASSSFGGRLSYEQYF.

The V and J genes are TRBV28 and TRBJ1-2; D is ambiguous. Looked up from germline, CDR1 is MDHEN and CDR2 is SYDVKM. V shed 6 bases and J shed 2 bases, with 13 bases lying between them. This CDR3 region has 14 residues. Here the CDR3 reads CASSRGTRNYGYTF. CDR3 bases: TGTGCCAGCAGCCGCGGAACGCGAAACTATGGCTACACCTTC.

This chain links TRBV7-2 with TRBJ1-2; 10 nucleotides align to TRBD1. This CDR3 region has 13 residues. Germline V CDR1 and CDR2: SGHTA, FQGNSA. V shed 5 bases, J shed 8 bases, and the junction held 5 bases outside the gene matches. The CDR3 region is CASSRDRGQGYTF. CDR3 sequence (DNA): TGTGCCAGCAGCCGCGACAGGGGGCAAGGCTACACCTTC.

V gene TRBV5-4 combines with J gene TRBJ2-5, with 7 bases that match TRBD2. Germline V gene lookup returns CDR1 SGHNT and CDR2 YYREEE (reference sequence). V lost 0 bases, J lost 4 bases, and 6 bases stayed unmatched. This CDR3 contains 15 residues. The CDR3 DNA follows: TGTGCCAGCAGCTTGGGTGGGAGGGCCCGAGAGACCCAGTACTTC. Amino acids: CASSLGGRARETQYF.

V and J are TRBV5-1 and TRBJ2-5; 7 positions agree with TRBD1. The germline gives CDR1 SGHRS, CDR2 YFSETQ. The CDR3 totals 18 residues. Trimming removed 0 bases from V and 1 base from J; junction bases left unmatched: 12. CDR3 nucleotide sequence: TGCGCCAGCAGCTTGGGCTACCGAGGGGGCTATGGCCAAGAGACCCAGTACTTC. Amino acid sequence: CASSLGYRGGYGQETQYF.

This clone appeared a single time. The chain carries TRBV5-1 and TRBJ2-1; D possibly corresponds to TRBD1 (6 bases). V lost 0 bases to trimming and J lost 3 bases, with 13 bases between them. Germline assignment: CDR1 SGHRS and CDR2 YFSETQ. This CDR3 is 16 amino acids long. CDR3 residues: CASSLDTGHRYNEQFF. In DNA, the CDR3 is TGCGCCAGCAGCTTGGATACGGGACACCGCTACAATGAGCAGTTCTTC.

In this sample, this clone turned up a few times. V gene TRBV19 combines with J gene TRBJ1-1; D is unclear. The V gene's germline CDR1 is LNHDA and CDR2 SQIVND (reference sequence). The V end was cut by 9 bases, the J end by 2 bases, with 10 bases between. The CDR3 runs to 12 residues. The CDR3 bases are TGTGCCAGCTGGCTAGGTAACACTGAAGCTTTCTTT. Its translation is CASWLGNTEAFF.

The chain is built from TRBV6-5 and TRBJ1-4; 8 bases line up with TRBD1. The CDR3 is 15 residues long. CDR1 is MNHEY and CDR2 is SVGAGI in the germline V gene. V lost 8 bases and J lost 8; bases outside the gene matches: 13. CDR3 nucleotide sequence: TGTGCCAGCTCAAGGGGGCAGGGGGCTGGCGAAAAACTGTTTTTT. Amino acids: CASSRGQGAGEKLFF.

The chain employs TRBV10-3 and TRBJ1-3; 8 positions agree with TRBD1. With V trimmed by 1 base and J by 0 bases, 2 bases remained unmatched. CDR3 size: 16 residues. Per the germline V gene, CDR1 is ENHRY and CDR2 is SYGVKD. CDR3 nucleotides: TGTGCCATCAGTGAGTTTACAGGGGGCTCTGGAAACACCATATATTTT. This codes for CAISEFTGGSGNTIYF.

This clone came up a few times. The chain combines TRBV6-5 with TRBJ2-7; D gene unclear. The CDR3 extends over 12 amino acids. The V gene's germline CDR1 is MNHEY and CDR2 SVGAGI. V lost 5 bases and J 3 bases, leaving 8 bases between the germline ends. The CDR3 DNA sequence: TGTGCCAGCAGTCCCCAGAACTACGAGCAGTACTTC. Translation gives CASSPQNYEQYF.

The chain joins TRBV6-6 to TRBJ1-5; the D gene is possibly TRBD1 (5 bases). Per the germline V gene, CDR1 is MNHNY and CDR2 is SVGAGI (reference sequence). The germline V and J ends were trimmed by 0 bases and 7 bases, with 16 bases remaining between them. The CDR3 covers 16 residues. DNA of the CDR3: TGTGCCAGCAGTTACTCGATCGGCAGGGTGTCACAGCCCCAGCATTTT. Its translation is CASSYSIGRVSQPQHF.

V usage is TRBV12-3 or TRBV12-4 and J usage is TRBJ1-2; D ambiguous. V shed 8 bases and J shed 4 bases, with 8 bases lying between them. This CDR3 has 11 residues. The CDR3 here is CASGEGYGYTF. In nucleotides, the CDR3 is TGTGCCAGCGGGGAGGGCTATGGCTACACCTTC.

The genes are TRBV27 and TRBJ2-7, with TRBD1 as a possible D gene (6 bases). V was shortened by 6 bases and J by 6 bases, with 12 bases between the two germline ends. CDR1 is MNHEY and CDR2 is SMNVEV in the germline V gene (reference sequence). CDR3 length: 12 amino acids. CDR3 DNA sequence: TGTGCCAGCAGCCAGGACAGTCGCGAGCAGTACTTC. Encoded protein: CASSQDSREQYF.